Below, 15 T cell receptor beta chains from the same sample are listed, as sequenced in a study of blood T cells in healthy people across ages (dated by TCRdb to between 2014 and 2017). Preparation of the library involved 5' RACE. Instrument used: Illumina HiSeq 2500. A second PCR of roughly 6 to 11 cycles was run with a J-beta primer mix and a sample-barcoded 5' primer. TCRdb ran its own pipeline on the public reads, namely fastp trimming at Q25 and MiXCR clone calling, and kept in-frame beta chains. Identical CDR3 proteins give one entry, which carries the most common genes and DNA. Within this sample are a few hundred thousand distinct CDR3 sequences, with 45% to 65% of them counted one time only. 50% to 65% of the sample is taken by the ten largest. The material sequenced was blood. The origin of the receptors is a man between 60 and 75 years old in good health.

This chain joins TRBV2 and TRBJ2-7, with D possibly being TRBD1 or TRBD2 (6 bases each). Trimming took 6 bases from V and 2 from J, leaving 11 bases between them. Germline V gene data show CDR1 as SNHLY and CDR2 as FYNNEI. The CDR3 is 13 amino acids. For the CDR3, the DNA is TGTGCCAGCAGGGTGGGGGGCGCCTACGAGCAGTACTTC. Its protein is CASRVGGAYEQYF.

This rearrangement joins TRBV9 to TRBJ2-5; 7 bases are shared with TRBD1. The assigned J gene may be wrong: the sequence end matches TRBJ2-4 better. From germline, CDR1 is SGDLS and CDR2 YYNGEE. The CDR3 length is 15 residues. The CDR3 loop is CASSVGDSHQGIQYF. The CDR3 region has the DNA TGTGCCAGCAGCGTAGGGGACAGCCATCAGGGCATTCAGTACTTC.

Only a few counts were recorded for this clonotype. This chain joins TRBV25-1 and TRBJ1-2; no clear D. Deletions cut 5 bases from V and 4 bases from J, with 17 bases between. Germline CDR1 and CDR2: MGHDK and SYGVNS. CDR3 length: 15 residues. The CDR3 sequence: CASSRKFGPSYGYTF. The CDR3 nucleotides read TGTGCCAGCAGTCGGAAGTTTGGGCCGAGCTATGGCTACACCTTC.

The chain carries TRBV5-1 and TRBJ2-2; 8 bases align to TRBD2. This CDR3 comprises 15 residues. Trimming took 3 bases from V and 4 from J; bases not matched to a gene: 5. Germline values: CDR1 SGHRS, CDR2 YFSETQ. CDR3 nucleotides: TGCGCCAGCAGCTCTTGGGCGGGAGGCACCGGGGAGCTGTTTTTT. It yields the protein CASSSWAGGTGELFF.

The V and J genes are TRBV10-3 and TRBJ2-7, with D uncertain. The CDR3 totals 13 residues. Germline V gives CDR1 ENHRY, CDR2 SYGVKD. With 7 bases removed from V and 1 base from J, the gap between germline ends came to 11 bases. CDR3 DNA: TGTGCCATCAAGTCGGTCCAGTCCTACGAGCAGTACTTC. Amino acid sequence: CAIKSVQSYEQYF.

The genes are TRBV7-6 and TRBJ1-2; 7 bases line up with TRBD1. J gave up 7 bases and V 5 bases, and 7 bases lay outside the gene matches. CDR1 and CDR2 (germline): SGHVS, FNYEAQ. The CDR3 runs to 13 residues. The DNA for the CDR3 is TGTGCCAGCAGCGTAAGGACAGGCTCTGGCTACACCTTC. Residues: CASSVRTGSGYTF.

This clonotype was detected only a few times. The chain joins TRBV10-3 to TRBJ2-3; D is uncertain. Germline loops: CDR1 ENHRY, CDR2 SYGVKD. V was pared by 8 bases and J by 3 bases, with 6 bases between. This CDR3 contains 11 residues. CDR3 protein: CAIGTTDTQYF. The CDR3 DNA sequence: TGTGCCATCGGAACTACAGATACGCAGTATTTT.

The chain uses TRBV6-2 or TRBV6-3 and TRBJ2-6; TRBD1 matches 8 bases. CDR1 is MNHEY, CDR2 SVGEGT, per germline. The length of the CDR3 is 18 residues. Trimming at V came to 6 bases and at J to 1 base, leaving 11 bases not matched to a gene. CDR3 in amino acids: CASRPRTGLSSGANVLTF. For the CDR3, the DNA is TGTGCCAGCAGACCCCGGACAGGGTTAAGTTCTGGGGCCAACGTCCTGACTTTC.

This chain connects TRBV7-9 to TRBJ2-1; TRBD2 agrees at 12 bases. Unmatched junction bases numbered 0, after V lost 1 base and J lost 8 bases. CDR1 is SEHNR, CDR2 FQNEAQ, per germline (reference sequence). The CDR3 runs to 14 residues. The CDR3 nucleotides are TGTGCCAGCAGCTTAGGACTAGCGGGAGATGAGCAGTTCTTC. Protein sequence: CASSLGLAGDEQFF. The whole variable domain, filled in from reference TRBV7-9 and TRBJ2-1, reads DTGVSQNPRHKITKRGQNVTFRCDPISEHNRLYWYRQTLGQGPEFLTYFQNEAQLEKSRLLSDRFSAERPKGSFSTLEIQRTEQGDSAMYLCASSLGLAGDEQFFGPGTRLTVL.

This rearrangement joins TRBV5-1 to TRBJ1-2; the D is unclear. The V gene's germline CDR1 is SGHRS and CDR2 YFSETQ. The germline V and J ends were trimmed by 1 base and 3 bases, with 13 bases remaining between them. There are 15 residues in the CDR3. The CDR3 is CASSLIGLEDYGYTF. The CDR3 nucleotides are TGCGCCAGCAGCTTGATTGGCCTGGAGGACTATGGCTACACCTTC.

V is TRBV28 and J is TRBJ1-5; D not resolved. The CDR3 spans 16 residues. Germline lookup yields CDR1 MDHEN and CDR2 SYDVKM. Trimming removed 6 bases from V and 0 bases from J, with 15 bases in between. CDR3 sequence reads: CASSFRGRRSNQPQHF. The CDR3 region has the DNA TGTGCCAGCAGCTTCCGAGGGCGGCGTAGCAATCAGCCCCAGCATTTT.

The genes are TRBV7-2 and TRBJ2-1, with 7 bases lining up with TRBD2. Losses at the gene ends were 8 bases for V and 7 bases for J; bases not matched to a gene: 5. Germline CDR1 is SGHTA and CDR2 is FQGNSA. CDR3 size: 12 residues. In DNA form, the CDR3 reads TGTGCCAGCCAATGGGAGGGGAATGAGCAGTTCTTC. Its protein is CASQWEGNEQFF.

The J gene is TRBJ1-3, the V gene TRBV20-1, with TRBD1 as a possible D gene (5 bases). Trimming removed 5 bases at V and 1 base at J, with 6 bases between. This CDR3 has 12 amino acids. Per the germline V gene, CDR1 is DFQATT and CDR2 is SNEGSKA (reference sequence). CDR3 coding DNA: TGCAGTGCTGCAGGGTCTGGAAACACCATATATTTT. Encoded protein: CSAAGSGNTIYF.

This chain connects TRBV7-2 to TRBJ2-3, with no clear D. The CDR3 length is 14 residues. Germline V gene lookup returns CDR1 SGHTA and CDR2 FQGNSA. V lost 3 bases and J lost 2, with 9 bases in between. The CDR3: CASSFVAATDTQYF. The CDR3 DNA sequence: TGTGCCAGCAGCTTCGTCGCCGCCACAGATACGCAGTATTTT.

The chain uses TRBV29-1 and TRBJ2-5; D gene unclear. The CDR3 covers 15 residues. Trimming took 0 bases from V and 5 from J, leaving 16 bases between them. The germline gives CDR1 SQVTM, CDR2 ANQGSEA. The CDR3 DNA is TGCAGCGTTGAAGATCCAGTCGCTCATCAGGAGACCCAGTACTTC. Its translation is CSVEDPVAHQETQYF.